This T cell receptor beta chain appears in the sequencing data of a study of CD8 T cells in Susac syndrome. On the study more broadly: Blood was drawn from patients with Susac syndrome. At that point, they were therapy-naive, on corticosteroids, or on intravenous immunoglobulin alone. General study results and limits: Total CD8+ repertoires held some 15 Susac-specific public clones, while CD8+ TEMRA repertoires held roughly five.

TEMRA cells were FACS-enriched, with CD8+ and CD4+ T cells isolated negatively. It was with random hexamers that about 0.45 to 1 ug RNA was reverse transcribed. A single record per CDR3 protein comes from TCRdb applying MiXCR to the immunoSEQ multiplex PCR reads. This sample yields about 130,000 distinct CDR3 sequences, of which about 95% are seen a single time; approximately 0.18% belongs to the top ten. This clonotype has just one count. Its target is not known. The V and J ends lost 3 bases and 8 bases respectively, with 16 bases between them. Germline-derived CDR1 and CDR2 are DFQATT and SNEGSKA (reference sequence). The CDR3 spans 13 residues.

The rearrangement joins TRBV20-1 to TRBJ1-2; D remains ambiguous. Material for sequencing was CD8+ T cells from PBMCs. The source of this sequence is a human donor with Susac syndrome. The CDR3 region is CSARAAAGGGYTF. DNA of the CDR3: TGCAGTGCTAGGGCCGCAGCCGGAGGGGGCTACACCTTC.